The 20 T cell receptor beta chains below were found in one sample sequenced in a study of blood T cell repertoires in COVID-19. Data came from immunoSEQ multiplex PCR; TCRdb stores just in-frame clones and leaves some out. In the table there are a few hundred thousand clones, 85% to 90% of which are singletons. Sequenced material: peripheral blood. The receptor set was obtained from a woman in her forties with COVID-19, enrolled during active disease.

The chain employs TRBV7-2 and TRBJ2-1, with 14 nucleotides matching TRBD2. V gave up 3 bases and J gave up 9 bases; unmatched junction bases: 10. Germline CDR1 and CDR2: SGHTA and FQGNSA. This CDR3 contains 17 residues. CDR3 DNA: TGTGCCAGCAGCTTCCGCGGGACTAGCGGGAGTCACGCTGAGCAGTTCTTC. As protein: CASSFRGTSGSHAEQFF.

This clone has a single count. V is TRBV6-2 or TRBV6-3 and J is TRBJ1-2, with no clear D. Deletions cut 5 bases from V and 13 bases from J, with 14 bases between. Germline V gene sequence: CDR1 MNHEY, CDR2 SVGEGT. The length of the CDR3 is 11 residues. CDR3 bases: TGTGCCAGCAGTACTAACACCGGTTGCACCTTC. Translated: CASSTNTGCTF.

This chain connects TRBV10-3 to TRBJ2-7; D may be TRBD1 (6 bases). Germline CDR1 is ENHRY and CDR2 is SYGVKD. The CDR3 consists of 13 residues. V was shortened by 6 bases and J by 3 bases, with 12 bases between the two germline ends. The CDR3 loop reads CAISRQELYEQYF. In DNA form, the CDR3 reads TGTGCCATCAGCAGACAGGAGCTCTACGAGCAGTACTTC.

In its sample, this clone was seen once. The rearrangement joins TRBV28 to TRBJ1-5, with D uncertain. This CDR3 has 13 amino acids. V lost 4 bases and J lost 6, with 10 bases in between. Germline CDR1 is MDHEN and CDR2 is SYDVKM. The CDR3 DNA follows: TGTGCCAGCAGTTATGAGGGTCTTCAGCCCCAGCATTTT. Amino acid sequence: CASSYEGLQPQHF.

As DNA, the CDR3 is TGTGCCAGCAGCGCCGGGACTAGCGGGAAGATCGGATACGAGCAGTACTTC. Translated, it gives CASSAGTSGKIGYEQYF. The J gene is TRBJ2-7, the V gene TRBV9, with 13 bases that match TRBD2. V shed 3 bases and J 4 bases; nucleotides not matched to a gene: 10. Germline assignment: CDR1 SGDLS and CDR2 YYNGEE. The CDR3 sequence is 17 residues long.

V is TRBV7-8 and J is TRBJ1-3; D gene ambiguous. Trimming took 5 bases from V and 0 from J, leaving 11 bases between them. CDR3 length: 15 residues. Looked up from germline, CDR1 is SGHVS and CDR2 is FQNEAQ. The CDR3 bases are TGTGCCAGCAGCGGCCCCCGGAGCTCTGGAAACACCATATATTTT. Translating it yields CASSGPRSSGNTIYF. The full variable domain, rest sourced from reference TRBV7-8 and TRBJ1-3, is GAGVSQSPRYKVAKRGQDVALRCDPISGHVSLFWYQQALGQGPEFLTYFQNEAQLDKSGLPSDRFFAERPEGSVSTLKIQRTQQEDSAVYLCASSGPRSSGNTIYFGEGSWLTVV.

J is TRBJ2-1 and V is TRBV18; TRBD1 agrees at 10 bases. The CDR3 length is 14 residues. Germline lookup yields CDR1 KGHSH and CDR2 LQKENI. Trimming cost V 6 bases and J 6 bases; bases outside gene matches: 5. CDR3 amino acids: CASSSDRGINEQFF. The CDR3 bases are TGTGCCAGCTCGTCGGACAGGGGGATCAATGAGCAGTTCTTC.

This clone appeared a few times. The V and J genes are TRBV6-2 or TRBV6-3 and TRBJ2-7; the D gene is possibly TRBD2 (6 bases). V dropped 6 bases and J dropped 3 bases, with 21 bases sitting between them. This CDR3 has 16 residues. Germline CDR1 reads MNHEY; CDR2 reads SVGEGT. The CDR3 reads CASSQGSGEDIYEQYF. Written as DNA, the CDR3 is TGTGCCAGCAGCCAAGGATCCGGGGAGGACATCTACGAGCAGTACTTC.

The chain recombines TRBV5-1 with TRBJ2-3; D gene uncertain. Germline V lookup: CDR1 SGHRS, CDR2 YFSETQ. The CDR3 runs to 13 residues. Between the trimmed V and J ends, which lost 5 bases and 4 bases, there was a span of 11 bases. The CDR3 sequence is CASRKILADTQYF. CDR3 nucleotides: TGCGCCAGCAGAAAGATCCTAGCAGATACGCAGTATTTT.

This clone was recorded only once. The chain has TRBV27 and TRBJ2-1, with D possibly being TRBD2 (6 bases). This CDR3 spans 16 amino acids. Germline V CDR1 and CDR2: MNHEY, SMNVEV (reference sequence). V was shortened by 3 bases and J by 4 bases, with 16 bases between the two germline ends. In DNA, the CDR3 is TGTGCCAGCAGTTTGGCGGCCGGGGGTGGGTACAATGAGCAGTTCTTC. Protein sequence: CASSLAAGGGYNEQFF.

The chain recombines TRBV7-2 with TRBJ2-5; weak D call: TRBD1 (6 bases). The CDR3 has 16 residues. CDR1 is SGHTA and CDR2 is FQGNSA in the germline V gene. V lost 1 base and J lost 2, with 14 bases in between. The CDR3 nucleotides read TGTGCCAGCAGCTTAGATCGGCCTACAGGGCAAGAGACCCAGTACTTC. The encoded protein is CASSLDRPTGQETQYF.

The V call is TRBV11-1, the J call TRBJ1-6; D is unresolved. The germline gives CDR1 SGHAT, CDR2 FQDESV (reference sequence). The CDR3 consists of 15 residues. Trimming cost V 2 bases and J 6 bases, with 11 bases left between them. CDR3 sequence (DNA): TGTGCCAGCAGCTTAAAGCGGGCAGTTAATTCACCCCTCCACTTT. Translating gives CASSLKRAVNSPLHF. Based on the CDR3 plus reference TRBV11-1 and TRBJ1-6, the full variable domain is EAEVAQSPRYKITEKSQAVAFWCDPISGHATLYWYRQILGQGPELLVQFQDESVVDDSQLPKDRFSAERLKGVDSTLKIQPAELGDSAMYLCASSLKRAVNSPLHFGNGTRLTVT.

The rearrangement joins TRBV10-3 to TRBJ2-7; a possible D gene is TRBD2 (5 bases). The CDR3 extends over 15 amino acids. Trimming removed 6 bases from V and 4 bases from J, with 19 bases in between. CDR1 ENHRY and CDR2 SYGVKD come from the germline V gene. This chain's CDR3 is CAIRGERVSRYEQYF. CDR3 coding DNA: TGTGCCATCAGGGGAGAAAGGGTGTCTAGGTACGAGCAGTACTTC.

CDR3 nucleotides: TGTGCCAGTAGTATCCCAGGGGGGAGTAGCACCTTC. Its translation is CASSIPGGSSTF. This chain joins TRBV19 and TRBJ1-2; 7 bases line up with TRBD1. The V gene's germline CDR1 is LNHDA and CDR2 SQIVND (reference sequence). With V trimmed by 3 bases and J by 13 bases, 8 bases remained unmatched. The CDR3 has 12 amino acids. The whole variable domain, filled in from reference TRBV19 and TRBJ1-2, reads DGGITQSPKYLFRKEGQNVTLSCEQNLNHDAMYWYRQDPGQGLRLIYYSQIVNDFQKGDIAEGYSVSREKKESFPLTVTSAQKNPTAFYLCASSIPGGSSTFGSGTRLTVV.

The genes are TRBV6-6 and TRBJ2-7, with TRBD1 matching 7 bases. The CDR3 consists of 15 residues. V shed 5 bases and J 4 bases; nucleotides not matched to a gene: 11. CDR1 is MNHNY, CDR2 SVGAGI, per germline (reference sequence). The CDR3 spells CASSSRQGGSYEQYF. The CDR3 bases are TGTGCCAGCAGTAGCCGACAGGGCGGATCGTACGAGCAGTACTTC.

The V call is TRBV20-1, the J call TRBJ1-1; the match to TRBD1 covers 8 bases. The germline CDR1 and CDR2 sequences are DFQATT and SNEGSKA (reference sequence). The CDR3 consists of 11 residues. The CDR3 spells CRAVTGDEAFF. The CDR3 DNA is TGCAGGGCGGTGACAGGGGATGAAGCTTTCTTT.

The chain is built from TRBV7-3 and TRBJ2-3, with D perhaps TRBD2 (7 bases). The CDR3 length is 17 residues. The V and J ends lost 2 bases and 4 bases respectively, with 19 bases between them. Per germline, CDR1 SGHTA and CDR2 FQGTGA. The CDR3 DNA sequence: TGTGCCAGCAGCTTACGACTCGCGGGGGCCTTAGCAGATACGCAGTATTTT. This codes for CASSLRLAGALADTQYF.

This chain uses TRBV10-3 with TRBJ1-2; 7 bases match TRBD1. This CDR3 comprises 15 residues. The ends lost 2 bases at V and 6 bases at J; junction bases unmatched: 9. The germline gives CDR1 ENHRY, CDR2 SYGVKD. The CDR3: CAISEAPTGIHGYTF. The CDR3 DNA reads TGTGCCATCAGTGAGGCCCCGACAGGGATACATGGCTACACCTTC.

This chain connects TRBV25-1 to TRBJ1-6; no clear D gene. In germline, CDR1 is MGHDK, CDR2 SYGVNS. The V and J ends lost 6 bases and 10 bases respectively, with 10 bases between them. This CDR3 comprises 12 residues. The DNA of the CDR3 is TGTGCCAGCAGCCCGCCAGGATCACCCCTCCACTTT. Its protein product is CASSPPGSPLHF.

On this clone itself: Given a far larger clone just one base away, this is likely a sequencing read error. The V gene is TRBV25-1, the J gene TRBJ1-2; 7 bases line up with TRBD1. The CDR3 spans 12 residues. With 6 bases clipped from V and 4 bases from J, the junction kept 2 bases outside the gene matches. Germline loops: CDR1 MGHDK, CDR2 SYGVNS. In DNA, the CDR3 is TGTGCCAGCAGCCCAGGGGGCTATGGCTACACCTTC. Translated: CASSPGGYGYTF.